This T cell receptor beta chain appears in the sequencing data of a study of blood T cell repertoires in COVID-19. Across the study: There were acute and convalescent COVID-19 samples, and they came from the United States, Italy and Spain. From T cells, B-cell-depleted T cells, or PBMCs came the material, which was cDNA or gDNA.

The germline V gene encodes CDR1 KGHDR and CDR2 SFDVKD. Unmatched junction bases numbered 5, after V lost 7 bases and J lost 5 bases. CDR3 size: 13 residues. Per the original methods: Reference gene primer amplification in the assay estimated nucleated cell counts. Generated by immunoSEQ multiplex PCR, the TCRdb table keeps only in-frame clones and is missing some. V and J calls and clone size come straight from that table; D and trimming were deduced from the DNA. The table records approximately 140,000 clones, roughly 82% of them present only once. The chain recombines TRBV24-1 with TRBJ2-5; 8 bases map to TRBD1. Sequences were obtained from peripheral blood. The clonotype was recovered from a man between 70 and 80 years old with acute or convalescent COVID-19. The CDR3 nucleotides read TGTGCCACCAGAGGACAGGGTTGGGAGACCCAGTACTTC. This translates into CATRGQGWETQYF.